This T cell receptor (beta chain) originates from a study of blood T cell repertoires in COVID-19. Study overall: The United States, Italy and Spain supplied acute and convalescent COVID-19 samples. Sample material is recorded as cDNA or gDNA derived from T cells, B-cell-depleted T cells, or PBMCs.

Methods used by the authors: Amplifying reference gene primers gave estimates of nucleated cell counts. Clones were read by immunoSEQ multiplex PCR, and TCRdb kept only the in-frame ones, dropping some. D and trimming were read from the DNA, whereas the V and J calls and clone size are those reported in that table. This table holds some 90,000 clones, less than 75% found once. CDR1 and CDR2 from the germline V gene are GTSNPN and SVGIG (reference sequence). The CDR3 has 13 amino acids. The junction had 8 bases not matched to a gene; V was cut back by 4 bases and J by 6 bases. Sequencing used peripheral blood. The TCR was taken from a woman between 55 and 75 years old in a cohort sampled during active or convalescent COVID-19. The chain links TRBV30 to TRBJ1-1, with 7 bases that match TRBD1. Here the CDR3 reads CAWTRQGRAEAFF. CDR3 sequence (DNA): TGTGCCTGGACCAGACAGGGCAGGGCTGAAGCTTTCTTT.